This T cell receptor (beta chain) was observed in a study of CD8+ T cells in alopecia areata. As for the study in general: Donor skin was harvested from approximately 6-13-month-old C3H/HeJ mice with spontaneous alopecia and grafted onto 7-10-week-old female C3H/HeJ recipients. Study observations and caveats: Mouse data revealed clearer TCR sharing than patient data did, a gap possibly tied to HLA. Alopecia totalis/universalis scalp especially showed more expanded CD8+ clones than normal scalp.

Reverse transcription of extracted RNA yielded cDNA, which provided the sequencing template. Profiling relied on immunoSEQ multiplex PCR, and the TCRdb table lists in-frame clones only, not all of them. In total the sample includes around 100,000 clones, none of them seen once. CDR1 and CDR2 (germline): NNHDY, SYVADS. V lost 1 base and J lost 7, with 9 bases in between. The CDR3 has 14 residues. Comment on this clone: Its target is unknown. TCRdb lists a protein that is different at residue 11 from the translated DNA; the protein given here uses the DNA translation. Genes here carry mouse names. Read coverage stops 3 residues before the CDR3 terminus; the germline J gene supplies the remainder.

The specimen sequenced was lesional skin. This clonotype was obtained from a C3H/HeJ mouse with alopecia areata. The MHC haplotype recorded for the strain is H2-k. The chain links TRBV13-3 to TRBJ1-6; D gene unclear. TRBJ1-6 is recorded as an ORF, its role being uncertain. CDR3 DNA (partial): TGTGCCAGCAGTGATCCAGGATGGAATTCGCCC. Protein: CASSDPGWNSP. The whole CDR3 protein is CASSDPGWNSPLYF.